This entry lists 30 T cell receptor beta chains sequenced from one sample in a study of blood T cell repertoires in COVID-19. TCRdb keeps only in-frame clones here, not all; method: immunoSEQ multiplex PCR. This table has 200,000 to 250,000 clones, 88% appearing once. Source material: PBMCs or T cells enriched from blood (not recorded which). These receptors originate from a young woman who had been exposed to COVID-19.

This clone was recorded only once. The genes are TRBV5-1 and TRBJ2-7, with D possibly matching TRBD1 (6 bases). Germline V gene sequence: CDR1 SGHRS, CDR2 YFSETQ. Trimming removed 4 bases at V and 3 bases at J, with 8 bases between. The CDR3 covers 12 residues. CDR3 sequence (DNA): TGCGCCAGCAGCCCGGACAGCTACGAGCAGTACTTC. Its protein is CASSPDSYEQYF.

The chain carries TRBV27 and TRBJ2-1, with TRBD2 matching 7 bases. Germline V gives CDR1 MNHEY, CDR2 SMNVEV (reference sequence). With 2 bases clipped from V and 8 bases from J, the junction kept 9 bases outside the gene matches. The CDR3 totals 15 residues. The CDR3 here is CASSLASGIVYEQFF. CDR3 in DNA: TGTGCCAGCAGTTTAGCGAGCGGGATAGTGTATGAGCAGTTCTTC.

CDR3 in amino acids: CASSADRAYEQYF. The CDR3 bases are TGCGCCAGCAGTGCGGACAGGGCTTACGAGCAGTACTTC. This chain links TRBV10-1 with TRBJ2-7, with 8 bases identical to TRBD1. The junction had 3 bases not matched to a gene; V was cut back by 4 bases and J by 4 bases. This CDR3 region has 13 residues. Germline V gene sequence: CDR1 WNHNN, CDR2 SYGVQD (reference sequence).

V gene TRBV6-6 combines with J gene TRBJ2-5, with D maybe TRBD2 (5 bases). Trimming took off 6 bases at V and 9 bases at J, with 23 bases between the two ends. CDR3 length equals 15 residues. Germline CDR1 and CDR2: MNHNY and SVGAGI (reference sequence). The CDR3: CASRKTILPDESQYF. The CDR3 bases are TGTGCCAGCAGAAAGACTATCCTTCCCGACGAGTCCCAGTACTTC.

This sequence joins TRBV12-5 and TRBJ1-1; a weak D match, TRBD1 (6 bases). Trimming took 2 bases from V and 5 from J, leaving 9 bases between them. Per germline, CDR1 LGHNT and CDR2 FRNRAP. The CDR3 consists of 13 residues. The CDR3 is CASGLSRGTEAFF. Here the CDR3 DNA reads TGTGCTAGTGGTTTGTCCAGGGGAACTGAAGCTTTCTTT.

V is TRBV6-1 and J is TRBJ1-2; D uncertain. The CDR3 totals 20 residues. The germline V and J ends were trimmed by 0 bases and 4 bases, with 27 bases remaining between them. Germline V gene sequence: CDR1 MNHNS, CDR2 SASEGT. CDR3 in DNA: TGTGCCAGCAGTGAAGCGAGTAGCGAAGGTGGACTGACGCACTCCTATGGCTACACCTTC. Translating it yields CASSEASSEGGLTHSYGYTF.

J is TRBJ1-1 and V is TRBV6-6; 8 nucleotides agree with TRBD1. Per the germline V gene, CDR1 is MNHNY and CDR2 is SVGAGI (reference sequence). This CDR3 spans 14 amino acids. The junction had 15 bases not matched to a gene; V was cut back by 7 bases and J by 11 bases. The CDR3 loop is CASTPRTGRFLAFF. In DNA, the CDR3 is TGTGCCAGCACCCCTAGGACAGGGAGGTTTCTGGCTTTCTTT.

The chain carries TRBV27 and TRBJ1-2, with a possible D match to TRBD1 (6 bases). The CDR3 extends over 15 amino acids. From germline, CDR1 is MNHEY and CDR2 SMNVEV (reference sequence). V lost 6 bases and J 5 bases, leaving 19 bases between the germline ends. CDR3 DNA: TGTGCCAGCAGGGGGACAACAGGGAAGGGTTATGGCTACACCTTC. Translating it yields CASRGTTGKGYGYTF.

The V call is TRBV19, the J call TRBJ2-5, with TRBD2 identical over 11 bases. V trimming: 5 bases; J trimming: 4 bases; junction bases outside the gene matches: 6. The germline V gene encodes CDR1 LNHDA and CDR2 SQIVND (reference sequence). The CDR3 sequence is 15 residues long. Here the CDR3 DNA reads TGTGCCAGTAGTGCACTAGCGGGAGTGCGAGAGACCCAGTACTTC. It translates to CASSALAGVRETQYF.

The sample holds one count of this clone. The V gene is TRBV10-3, the J gene TRBJ2-1; D might be TRBD2 (6 bases). From germline, CDR1 is ENHRY and CDR2 SYGVKD. V lost 0 bases to trimming and J lost 7 bases, with 22 bases between them. The CDR3 is made up of 18 amino acids. The CDR3 loop is CAISESPTAGSSMNEQFF. Written as DNA, the CDR3 is TGTGCCATCAGTGAGTCTCCCACCGCCGGGAGTAGTATGAATGAGCAGTTCTTC.

This clone was seen only once. This rearrangement joins TRBV6-1 to TRBJ2-2; D gene uncertain. Germline assignment: CDR1 MNHNS and CDR2 SASEGT. V shed 1 base and J shed 6 bases, with 6 bases lying between them. There are 13 residues in the CDR3. This CDR3 reads CASSEVLAGELFF. The CDR3 nucleotides are TGTGCCAGCAGTGAAGTGTTAGCCGGGGAGCTGTTTTTT.

The CDR3 DNA sequence: TGTGCCAGCAGTGCAGGCATTGGTTACTCCTACGAGCAGTACTTC. This gives the protein CASSAGIGYSYEQYF. This chain connects TRBV27 to TRBJ2-7; D is unclear. Germline V gene sequence: CDR1 MNHEY, CDR2 SMNVEV (reference sequence). This CDR3 is 15 amino acids long. Deletions cut 5 bases from V and 0 bases from J, with 14 bases between.

The chain links TRBV5-1 to TRBJ2-3, with a possible D match to TRBD2 (6 bases). There are 16 residues in the CDR3. Germline CDR1 is SGHRS and CDR2 is YFSETQ. The V and J ends lost 4 bases and 1 base respectively, with 16 bases between them. Written as DNA, the CDR3 is TGCGCCAGCAGCGAGGGTTGGTTAGCGGGCACAGATACGCAGTATTTT. It encodes CASSEGWLAGTDTQYF.

This chain links TRBV2 with TRBJ2-2; unclear D gene. The V end lost 7 bases, the J end lost 3 bases, and 12 bases lay between the germline ends. This CDR3 is 14 amino acids long. The germline CDR1 and CDR2 sequences are SNHLY and FYNNEI. The CDR3 protein is CASKRHVDTGELFF. CDR3 in DNA: TGTGCCAGCAAACGACACGTCGACACCGGGGAGCTGTTTTTT.

The chain employs TRBV24-1 and TRBJ2-3, with 8 bases identical to TRBD1. The V gene end was trimmed by 7 bases and the J gene end by 2 bases; junction bases not matched to a gene: 1. The CDR3 loop spans 13 amino acids. Germline values: CDR1 KGHDR, CDR2 SFDVKD. For the CDR3, the DNA is TGTGCCACCAGGGGACAGGACACAGATACGCAGTATTTT. Residues: CATRGQDTDTQYF.

V and J are TRBV18 and TRBJ2-2; a possible D gene is TRBD2 (5 bases). Germline V gives CDR1 KGHSH, CDR2 LQKENI. The V gene lost 0 bases and the J gene lost 5 bases, with 13 bases spanning the gap. The CDR3 has 16 amino acids. The CDR3 region has the DNA TGTGCCAGCTCACCACCGGTACGTCGAGGGACCGGGGAGCTGTTTTTT. Protein: CASSPPVRRGTGELFF.

The genes are TRBV2 and TRBJ2-2, with D possibly TRBD1 on 5 matching bases. Trimming removed 2 bases from V and 4 bases from J, with 8 bases in between. Germline CDR1 and CDR2: SNHLY and FYNNEI. The CDR3 sequence is 14 residues long. CDR3 sequence (DNA): TGTGCCAGCAGTGAACAGGGCTTCACCGGGGAGCTGTTTTTT. Translated: CASSEQGFTGELFF. Variable domain in full (rest from reference TRBV2 and TRBJ2-2): EPEVTQTPSHQVTQMGQEVILRCVPISNHLYFYWYRQILGQKVEFLVSFYNNEISEKSEIFDDQFSVERPDGSNFTLKIRSTKLEDSAMYFCASSEQGFTGELFFGEGSRLTVL.

The genes are TRBV11-1 and TRBJ2-7, with 9 bases that match TRBD2. The CDR3 covers 15 residues. V trimming: 1 base; J trimming: 1 base; junction bases outside the gene matches: 2. From germline, CDR1 is SGHAT and CDR2 FQDESV (reference sequence). The CDR3 is CASSLDLAGSYEQYF. CDR3 sequence (DNA): TGTGCCAGCAGCTTAGATCTAGCGGGATCCTACGAGCAGTACTTC.

V gene TRBV7-3 combines with J gene TRBJ2-1, with TRBD2 matching over 14 bases. CDR1 SGHTA and CDR2 FQGTGA come from the germline V gene. The CDR3 is made up of 18 amino acids. Unmatched junction bases numbered 11, after V lost 5 bases and J lost 5 bases. The DNA for the CDR3 is TGTGCCAGCAGCCGGACGGGACTAGCGGGAGCTGGGGACAATGAGCAGTTCTTC. This encodes CASSRTGLAGAGDNEQFF.

V is TRBV5-1 and J is TRBJ2-3; tentatively, D is TRBD2 (5 bases). This CDR3 has 14 amino acids. The V and J ends lost 2 bases and 2 bases respectively, with 9 bases between them. From germline, CDR1 is SGHRS and CDR2 YFSETQ. The CDR3 bases are TGCGCCAGCAGCTTTGAGCGGATCACAGATACGCAGTATTTT. Translation: CASSFERITDTQYF.

This sequence joins TRBV30 and TRBJ1-1; possible D gene TRBD1, 5 bases. The CDR3 length is 13 residues. V was cut by 3 bases and J by 2 bases, with 10 bases left in between. Germline V gene sequence: CDR1 GTSNPN, CDR2 SVGIG (reference sequence). The CDR3 sequence is CAWSPGQNTEAFF. The CDR3 DNA reads TGTGCCTGGAGCCCTGGACAAAACACTGAAGCTTTCTTT. Drawing the rest from reference TRBV30 and TRBJ1-1, the complete variable domain is SQTIHQWPATLVQPVGSPLSLECTVEGTSNPNLYWYRQAAGRGLQLLFYSVGIGQISSEVPQNLSASRPQDRQFILSSKKLLLSDSGFYLCAWSPGQNTEAFFGQGTRLTVV.

The CDR3 is CASAKGGSQETQYF. In DNA form, the CDR3 reads TGCGCCAGCGCCAAGGGAGGGTCCCAAGAGACCCAGTACTTC. V gene TRBV4-1 combines with J gene TRBJ2-5; 7 bases line up with TRBD2. CDR3 size: 14 residues. The V and J ends lost 8 bases and 1 base, in that order; junction bases with no gene match: 7. The germline gives CDR1 MGHRA, CDR2 YSYEKL.

The chain combines TRBV16 with TRBJ1-1, with 8 bases lining up with TRBD1. Germline V gene data show CDR1 as KGHSY and CDR2 as FQNENV. With V trimmed by 0 bases and J by 11 bases, 5 bases remained unmatched. There are 13 residues in the CDR3. CDR3 protein: CASSQSQGGLAFF. In DNA, the CDR3 is TGTGCCAGCAGCCAATCACAGGGGGGGCTGGCTTTCTTT. The full variable domain, its missing parts supplied by reference TRBV16 and TRBJ1-1, is GEEVAQTPKHLVRGEGQKAKLYCAPIKGHSYVFWYQQVLKNEFKFLISFQNENVFDETGMPKERFSAKCLPNSPCSLEIQATKLEDSAVYFCASSQSQGGLAFFGQGTRLTVV.

V and J are TRBV13 and TRBJ2-3; 7 bases map to TRBD2. V gave up 5 bases and J gave up 0 bases; unmatched junction bases: 8. From germline, CDR1 is PRHDT and CDR2 FYEKMQ (reference sequence). This CDR3 is 16 amino acids long. The CDR3 loop is CASSGQGLKSTDTQYF. The CDR3 DNA sequence: TGTGCCAGCAGCGGCCAGGGACTAAAAAGCACAGATACGCAGTATTTT.

The chain couples TRBV19 to TRBJ1-6; D is perhaps TRBD1 (6 bases). Germline loops: CDR1 LNHDA, CDR2 SQIVND (reference sequence). The CDR3 runs to 12 residues. The germline V and J ends were trimmed by 5 bases and 8 bases, with 7 bases remaining between them. CDR3 sequence reads: CASSHRDSPLHF. The DNA for the CDR3 is TGTGCCAGTAGTCACAGGGATTCACCCCTCCACTTT.

The V gene is TRBV6-6, the J gene TRBJ2-2; D not resolved. CDR3 length: 14 amino acids. V lost 2 bases, J lost 5 bases, and 9 bases lay in between. CDR1 is MNHNY and CDR2 is SVGAGI in the germline V gene (reference sequence). CDR3 residues: CASSYPQTTGELFF. CDR3 nucleotide sequence: TGTGCCAGCAGTTACCCCCAGACTACCGGGGAGCTGTTTTTT.

The table lists this clone with a count of one. Other DNA sequences of this sample code for an identical CDR3. The genes are TRBV2 and TRBJ2-2; 8 nucleotides match TRBD1. This CDR3 spans 14 amino acids. Germline V gene lookup returns CDR1 SNHLY and CDR2 FYNNEI. J lost 2 bases, V lost 6 bases, and 2 bases had no gene match. CDR3 residues: CASSGTGNTGELFF. Written as DNA, the CDR3 is TGTGCCAGCAGCGGGACAGGAAACACCGGGGAGCTGTTTTTT.

This chain's CDR3 is CASSPGLNHPYEQYF. The CDR3 nucleotides are TGTGCCAGCTCACCAGGACTGAACCATCCCTACGAGCAGTACTTC. The chain combines TRBV18 with TRBJ2-7; possible D gene TRBD2, 5 bases. The CDR3 contains 15 residues. Looked up from germline, CDR1 is KGHSH and CDR2 is LQKENI. Trimming stripped 2 bases from V and 2 bases from J, with 13 bases between.

The J gene is TRBJ1-1, the V gene TRBV6-5; D is unresolved. The CDR3 is made up of 15 amino acids. Germline V gene data show CDR1 as MNHEY and CDR2 as SVGAGI. Trimming pared 7 bases from V and 3 bases from J, leaving 18 bases between. CDR3 nucleotides: TGTGCCAGCATCGCTACCAGGAAAATGTACACTGAAGCTTTCTTT. Translating gives CASIATRKMYTEAFF.

In this sample, this clone turned up once. The chain is built from TRBV4-2 and TRBJ2-1; D is possibly TRBD1 (6 bases). This CDR3 contains 16 residues. V lost 0 bases and J 3 bases, leaving 12 bases between the germline ends. Germline V lookup: CDR1 LGHNA, CDR2 YNFKEQ. The CDR3 loop is CASSQDLRGSYNEQFF. The CDR3, as DNA: TGTGCCAGCAGCCAAGATCTAAGGGGGAGCTACAATGAGCAGTTCTTC.